This TCR beta chain was recovered during a study of shared clonotypes between healthy human individuals. Across the whole study: Contributing individuals were a couple of females and a few males aged 18 to 49.

Naive CD8 cells lacked CD45RO and underwent positive selection for CCR7, leaving out terminally differentiated effector memory CD45RA+ cells. As regards this clone: The antigen remains undetermined.

Study-wide results and caveats: Around 4.7% of naive CD4 clonotypes were shared across several donors. Among the subsets, naive ones generally showed larger estimated richness than memory ones.

TCRdb's copy holds only in-frame clones and misses some; the assay was immunoSEQ multiplex PCR. The sample includes 2 million or so clones, roughly 94% of them seen just once. The receptor comes from a man between 18 and 29 years old in good health. Sequencing was carried out using naive CD8+ T cells sorted from blood.

This chain's CDR3 is CASSQAPGTGANYGYTF. The CDR3 nucleotides read TGCGCCAGCAGCCAAGCCCCCGGTACAGGGGCTAACTATGGCTACACCTTC. The chain has TRBV4-3 and TRBJ1-2; 7 bases align to TRBD1. After removal of 1 base from V and 0 bases from J, the junction contained 8 bases not matched to a gene. Per the germline V gene, CDR1 is LGHNA and CDR2 is YSLEER. This CDR3 is built from 17 residues.